These 26 T cell receptor beta chains were all obtained from the same sample, sequenced in a study of T cells in women clearing cervical HPV infection. TCRdb keeps only in-frame clones here, not all; method: immunoSEQ multiplex PCR. The table for this sample gives roughly 19,000 clones. Sequencing input: blood buffy coat. The receptor set was obtained from a woman between 18 and 70 years old with a cervical HPV16 infection that either progressed to CIN3+ or cleared (not recorded which).

On this clone: The read ends 3 residues before the CDR3 terminus; that terminus is restored from the germline J gene. This chain connects TRBV7-2 to TRBJ2-3; the match to TRBD1 covers 9 bases. The CDR3 extends over 15 amino acids. The germline V gene has CDR1 SGHTA and CDR2 FQGNSA. CDR3 bases read: TGTGCCAGCAGCTTAGCCGGGACAGGGCAAGAGACG. This sequence encodes CASSLAGTGQET. The whole CDR3 is CASSLAGTGQETQYF.

Note on this clone: The CDR3 end falls 3 residues outside the read, so it is completed with the germline J gene. The chain combines TRBV19 with TRBJ1-5, with 8 bases aligning to TRBD1. Trimming removed 5 bases from V and 2 bases from J; junction bases left unmatched: 8. Germline-derived CDR1 and CDR2 are LNHDA and SQIVND (reference sequence). This CDR3 region has 16 residues. The CDR3 loop is CASSPQGAWGNQPQHF. The DNA read from the CDR3 is TGTGCCAGTAGTCCTCAGGGGGCTTGGGGCAATCAGCCC.

To note about this clone: The read ends 3 residues before the CDR3 terminus; that terminus is restored from the germline J gene. The rearrangement uses TRBV6-2 or TRBV6-3 and TRBJ1-6; TRBD1 matches 7 bases. The CDR3 is 15 amino acids. With 6 bases clipped from V and 5 bases from J, the junction kept 7 bases outside the gene matches. From germline, CDR1 is MNHEY and CDR2 SVGEGT. The CDR3: CASRFGRGNNSPLHF. CDR3 bases read: TGTGCCAGCAGGTTCGGCAGGGGGAATAATTCACCC.

Remarks on this clone: Sequencing ends 3 residues short of the CDR3 end; the germline J gene provides the rest. V usage is TRBV11-2 and J usage is TRBJ2-3; D unclear. Germline V gene data show CDR1 as SGHAT and CDR2 as FQNNGV. V was cut by 11 bases and J by 1 base, with 7 bases left in between. This CDR3 has 11 amino acids. CDR3 DNA (partial): TGTGCCTCAGGCCGCACAGATACG. It translates to CASGRTDT. The entire CDR3 is CASGRTDTQYF.

For this clone: Read data end 3 residues before the CDR3 end; the end is taken from the germline J gene. The chain joins TRBV18 to TRBJ1-6; tentative D call: TRBD1 (6 bases). Germline V gene sequence: CDR1 KGHSH, CDR2 LQKENI. Trimming took off 4 bases at V and 0 bases at J, with 10 bases between the two ends. This CDR3 region has 16 residues. Partial CDR3 DNA: TGTGCCAGCTCACACACAGGGAGCTCCTATAATTCACCC. Encoded protein: CASSHTGSSYNSP. The full CDR3 reads CASSHTGSSYNSPLHF.

On this clone itself: The CDR3 extends 3 residues past the end of the read, so its final part is completed from the germline J gene. The chain uses TRBV7-9 and TRBJ1-2; TRBD1 might be the D (6 bases). The CDR3 length is 15 residues. Germline assignment: CDR1 SEHNR and CDR2 FQNEAQ (reference sequence). The sequenced part of the CDR3 DNA is TGTGCCAGCAGCTTAGACAGGGAACCCACAGATACC. It codes for CASSLDREPTDT. The full CDR3 protein is CASSLDREPTDTYTF.

Of note for this clone: The sequenced fragment ends 3 residues before the CDR3 boundary, so the rest is inferred from the germline J gene. The chain combines TRBV7-2 with TRBJ2-1; 7 positions match TRBD1. Germline CDR1 SGHTA, CDR2 FQGNSA. Trimming took 2 bases from V and 6 from J; bases not matched to a gene: 4. The CDR3 runs to 14 residues. The part of the CDR3 DNA that was read is TGTGCCAGCAGCTTATTGAGGGGGCGCAATGAG. Translation gives CASSLLRGRNE. The whole CDR3 sequence reads CASSLLRGRNEQFF.

A note on this clone: The read falls 3 residues short of the CDR3 end, and the missing part is taken from the germline J gene. V is TRBV7-9 and J is TRBJ2-5; D is uncertain. The CDR3 is made up of 14 amino acids. Trimming shortened V by 1 base and J by 2 bases, and 8 bases separated the two germline ends. Germline-derived CDR1 and CDR2 are SEHNR and FQNEAQ (reference sequence). Incomplete CDR3 DNA: TGTGCCAGCAGCTTAGAGGGTCTTCAAGAGACC. Protein: CASSLEGLQET. Given in full, the CDR3 is CASSLEGLQETQYF. The complete variable domain, with remaining parts taken from reference TRBV7-9 and TRBJ2-5, reads DTGVSQNPRHKITKRGQNVTFRCDPISEHNRLYWYRQTLGQGPEFLTYFQNEAQLEKSRLLSDRFSAERPKGSFSTLEIQRTEQGDSAMYLCASSLEGLQETQYFGPGTRLLVL.

Regarding this clone: The read falls 3 residues short of the CDR3 end, and the missing part is taken from the germline J gene. The chain recombines TRBV10-1 with TRBJ1-4; tentatively, D is TRBD1 (6 bases). This CDR3 has 18 amino acids. Germline V gene lookup returns CDR1 WNHNN and CDR2 SYGVQD (reference sequence). CDR3 bases read: TGCGCCAGCAGTGAGGGGGGGGGCCAATCACCTGGGGCCAACGTA. Protein sequence: CASSEGGGQSPGANV. The whole CDR3 sequence is CASSEGGGQSPGANVLFF.

Regarding this clone: The observed sequence ends 3 residues before the CDR3 terminus, with the missing tail filled in from the germline J gene. This chain joins TRBV20-1 and TRBJ2-3, with 8 bases lining up with TRBD2. The germline gives CDR1 DFQATT, CDR2 SNEGSKA (reference sequence). The CDR3 sequence is 14 residues long. The ends lost 5 bases at V and 6 bases at J; junction bases unmatched: 10. The CDR3: CSADTSGGGDTQYF. The CDR3 bases that were read are TGCAGTGCTGATACTAGCGGAGGGGGGGATACG.

About this clone itself: The CDR3 end is not reached by the read, which stops 3 residues before it; the germline J gene fills it in. The V and J genes are TRBV19 and TRBJ1-1; D is undetermined. The CDR3 is 13 residues long. Trimming took 3 bases from V and 4 from J, leaving 9 bases between them. The germline V gene encodes CDR1 LNHDA and CDR2 SQIVND (reference sequence). The CDR3 sequence: CASSILGSTEAFF. CDR3 bases read: TGTGCCAGTAGTATTCTGGGCAGCACTGAA.

Remarks on this clone: Read data end 3 residues before the CDR3 end; the end is taken from the germline J gene. The chain combines TRBV6-2 or TRBV6-3 with TRBJ2-3; D perhaps matches TRBD2 (6 bases). There are 15 residues in the CDR3. From germline, CDR1 is MNHEY and CDR2 SVGEGT. Trimming stripped 5 bases from V and 0 bases from J, with 12 bases between. CDR3 loop: CASSRPSASTDTQYF. The CDR3 DNA, read in part, is TGTGCCAGCAGTCGCCCTAGCGCTAGCACAGATACG.

Comment on this clone: The sequence runs out 3 residues before the end of the CDR3; the remainder is reconstructed from the germline J gene. The genes are TRBV6-2 or TRBV6-3 and TRBJ2-4; 7 bases are shared with TRBD1. Germline V gives CDR1 MNHEY, CDR2 SVGEGT. This CDR3 spans 15 amino acids. The CDR3 protein is CASSLKQGTNYGQYF. CDR3 bases read: TGTGCCAGCAGCCTAAAACAGGGGACCAACTATGGT.

As regards this clone: The CDR3 goes on 3 residues after the read ends, and that part is filled in from the germline J gene. The J gene is TRBJ2-7, the V gene TRBV5-6; no firm D call. Germline CDR1 reads SGHDT; CDR2 reads YYEEEE. The CDR3 loop spans 11 amino acids. V lost 4 bases and J lost 3, with 5 bases in between. CDR3 DNA, as far as it was read: TGTGCCAGCAGCCAACACTACGAG. This codes for CASSQHYE. The entire CDR3 reads CASSQHYEQYF.

With respect to this clone: Read coverage stops 3 residues before the CDR3 terminus; the germline J gene supplies the remainder. V gene TRBV7-9 combines with J gene TRBJ1-1, with D perhaps matching TRBD1 (5 bases). The CDR3 has 14 residues. Germline lookup yields CDR1 SEHNR and CDR2 FQNEAQ (reference sequence). This CDR3 reads CASSSPDTVGQAFF. The sequenced CDR3 bases are TGTGCCAGCAGCTCCCCTGACACGGTGGGGCAA.

As regards this clone: The missing CDR3 end, 3 residues past where the read stops, is filled in from the germline J gene. The genes are TRBV5-4 and TRBJ2-1, with TRBD2 identical over 7 bases. V was pared by 0 bases and J by 6 bases, with 6 bases of the junction left unmatched. There are 15 residues in the CDR3. Germline assignment: CDR1 SGHNT and CDR2 YYREEE (reference sequence). CDR3 residues: CASSLAGGSLNEQFF. The DNA read from the CDR3 is TGTGCCAGCAGCTTGGCGGGCGGGAGCCTCAATGAG.

Turning to this clone: The read finishes 3 residues shy of the CDR3 end, and the germline J gene is used to complete it. This rearrangement joins TRBV7-2 to TRBJ1-2; 10 bases line up with TRBD1. Germline V gene sequence: CDR1 SGHTA, CDR2 FQGNSA. The CDR3 totals 14 residues. The CDR3 sequence is CASSPDRGRNDYTF. Partial CDR3 DNA: TGTGCCAGCAGCCCAGACAGGGGGCGAAACGAC.

Regarding this clone: Sequencing ends 3 residues short of the CDR3 end; the germline J gene provides the rest. The V and J genes are TRBV6-1 and TRBJ2-7; TRBD2 agrees at 7 bases. J was trimmed by 3 bases and V by 3 bases; bases with no gene match: 8. Germline V gene lookup returns CDR1 MNHNS and CDR2 SASEGT. The CDR3 covers 15 residues. The CDR3 bases that were read are TGTGCCAGCAGTGAGACGCGGGAGCCCGTCTACGAG. It is translated as CASSETREPVYE. The whole CDR3 protein reads CASSETREPVYEQYF.

To note about this clone: The read ends 3 residues shy of where the CDR3 ends; the end is completed using the germline J gene. V gene TRBV19 combines with J gene TRBJ2-2, with 7 bases matching TRBD1. This CDR3 region has 14 residues. CDR1 and CDR2 (germline): LNHDA, SQIVND (reference sequence). The covered CDR3 bases are TGTGCCAGTATTGGCCCGGGACAGCATGAAAAG. The encoded protein is CASIGPGQHEK. The whole CDR3 protein is CASIGPGQHEKLFF.

The DNA read from the CDR3 is TGTGCCAGCAGCCCCGTTGGGCGGGGCACAGATACG. Its protein product is CASSPVGRGTDT. From start to end, the CDR3 is CASSPVGRGTDTQYF. This sequence joins TRBV11-2 and TRBJ2-3; possibly TRBD2 for D (5 bases). The observed sequence ends 3 residues before the CDR3 terminus, with the missing tail filled in from the germline J gene. Trimming took off 5 bases at V and 1 base at J, with 13 bases between the two ends. Germline V gene data show CDR1 as SGHAT and CDR2 as FQNNGV. The CDR3 covers 15 residues.

Points on this clone: From the germline J gene comes the end of the CDR3, since the read stops 3 residues before it. The chain joins TRBV12-3 or TRBV12-4 to TRBJ2-1; 7 nucleotides line up with TRBD1. The junction had 8 bases not matched to a gene; V was cut back by 7 bases and J by 2 bases. The length of the CDR3 is 15 residues. CDR3: CASKPGTETYNEQFF. CDR3 DNA, as far as it was read: TGTGCCAGCAAGCCGGGGACAGAAACCTACAATGAG.

Notes on this clone: The missing CDR3 end, 3 residues past where the read stops, is filled in from the germline J gene. The genes are TRBV7-2 and TRBJ1-1; D may be TRBD1 (5 bases). CDR1 and CDR2 from the germline V gene are SGHTA and FQGNSA. This CDR3 region has 11 residues. The covered CDR3 bases are TGTGCCAGCAGCTCCAGGGTAGGG. Translated: CASSSRVG. The whole CDR3 is CASSSRVGAFF.

Turning to this clone: The read stops 3 residues short of the end of the CDR3; the missing end is completed from the germline J gene. The J gene is TRBJ1-2, the V gene TRBV18, with 7 bases that match TRBD1. This CDR3 region has 13 residues. Germline lookup yields CDR1 KGHSH and CDR2 LQKENI. V was clipped by 3 bases and J by 5 bases; unmatched bases: 3. This chain's CDR3 is CASSPGQRYGYTF. Incomplete CDR3 DNA: TGTGCCAGCTCACCGGGACAGAGGTATGGC.

Note on this clone: The junction shows a germline mismatch at one end, possibly a read error. With the read ending 3 residues before the CDR3 end, the germline J gene is used to fill in that end. The sample contains more than one DNA sequence encoding this CDR3. The chain employs TRBV19 and TRBJ1-3; D ambiguous. CDR3 length: 14 residues. Germline CDR1 reads LNHDA; CDR2 reads SQIVND (reference sequence). This chain's CDR3 is CASSGLTSGNTIYF. CDR3 DNA, as far as it was read: TGTGCCAGTAGTGGTCTGACTTCTGGAAACACA.

This clone is deemed medium-sized by its frequency. Read coverage stops 3 residues before the CDR3 terminus; the germline J gene supplies the remainder. The chain carries TRBV10-3 and TRBJ1-1, with TRBD1 identical over 8 bases. The CDR3 spans 14 residues. Germline V gene data show CDR1 as ENHRY and CDR2 as SYGVKD. The trim removed 2 bases at V and 5 bases at J, leaving 4 bases unmatched. The CDR3 spells CAISENRGGTEAFF. The sequenced CDR3 bases are TGTGCCATCAGTGAGAACAGGGGGGGGACTGAA.

Turning to this clone: The read terminates 3 residues ahead of where the CDR3 ends, so the germline J gene completes it. The rearrangement links TRBV7-3 to TRBJ2-3; tentatively, D is TRBD2 (5 bases). The CDR3 has 15 residues. Germline V gene data show CDR1 as SGHTA and CDR2 as FQGTGA. The CDR3 loop is CASSPPAEIQETQYF. The sequenced CDR3 bases are TGTGCCAGCAGCCCCCCAGCGGAGATTCAAGAGACG.